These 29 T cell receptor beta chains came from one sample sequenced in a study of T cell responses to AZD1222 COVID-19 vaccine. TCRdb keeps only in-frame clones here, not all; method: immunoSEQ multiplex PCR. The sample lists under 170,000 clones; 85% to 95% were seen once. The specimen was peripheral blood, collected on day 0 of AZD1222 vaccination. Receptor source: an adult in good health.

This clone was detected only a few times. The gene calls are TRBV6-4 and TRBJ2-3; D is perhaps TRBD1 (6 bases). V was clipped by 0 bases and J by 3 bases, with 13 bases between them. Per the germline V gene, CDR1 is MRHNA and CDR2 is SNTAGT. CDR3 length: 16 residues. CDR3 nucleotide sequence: TGTGCCAGCAGTGACTCCGGTGGGGGCGGGACAGATACGCAGTATTTT. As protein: CASSDSGGGGTDTQYF.

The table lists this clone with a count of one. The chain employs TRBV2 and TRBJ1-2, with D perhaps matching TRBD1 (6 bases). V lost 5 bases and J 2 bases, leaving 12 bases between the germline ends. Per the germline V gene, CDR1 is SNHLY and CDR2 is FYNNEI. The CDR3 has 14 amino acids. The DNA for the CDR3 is TGTGCCAGCAGTCCCCCGACAGGAAACTATGGCTACACCTTC. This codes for CASSPPTGNYGYTF.

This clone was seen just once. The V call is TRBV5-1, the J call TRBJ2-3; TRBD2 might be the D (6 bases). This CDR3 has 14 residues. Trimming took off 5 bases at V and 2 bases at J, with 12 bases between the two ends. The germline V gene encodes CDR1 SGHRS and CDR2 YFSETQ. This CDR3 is CASSGGYVTDTQYF. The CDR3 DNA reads TGCGCCAGCAGTGGGGGGTATGTCACAGATACGCAGTATTTT.

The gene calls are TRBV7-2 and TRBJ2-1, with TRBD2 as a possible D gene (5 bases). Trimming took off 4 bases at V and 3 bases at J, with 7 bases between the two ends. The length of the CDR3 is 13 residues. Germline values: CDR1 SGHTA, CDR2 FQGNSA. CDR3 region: CASSSGIYNEQFF. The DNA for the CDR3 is TGTGCCAGCAGCTCCGGGATCTACAATGAGCAGTTCTTC.

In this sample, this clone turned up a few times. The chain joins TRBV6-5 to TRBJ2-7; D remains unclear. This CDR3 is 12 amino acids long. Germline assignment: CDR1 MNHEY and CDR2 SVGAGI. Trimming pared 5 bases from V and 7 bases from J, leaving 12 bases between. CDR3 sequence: CASSTWGGEQYV. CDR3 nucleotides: TGTGCCAGCAGTACCTGGGGTGGTGAGCAGTACGTC.

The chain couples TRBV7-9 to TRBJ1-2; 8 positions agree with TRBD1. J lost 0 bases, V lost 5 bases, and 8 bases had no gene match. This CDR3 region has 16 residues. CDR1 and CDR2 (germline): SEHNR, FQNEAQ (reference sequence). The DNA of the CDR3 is TGTGCCAGCAGCCCTAGGACAGGGAGAGCTAACTATGGCTACACCTTC. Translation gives CASSPRTGRANYGYTF.

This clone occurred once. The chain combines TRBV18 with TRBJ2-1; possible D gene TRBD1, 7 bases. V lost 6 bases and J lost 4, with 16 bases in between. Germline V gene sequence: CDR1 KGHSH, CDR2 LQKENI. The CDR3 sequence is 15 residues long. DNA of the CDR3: TGTGCCAGCTCGGAGGGGGCCCTCACTTACAATGAGCAGTTCTTC. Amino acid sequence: CASSEGALTYNEQFF.

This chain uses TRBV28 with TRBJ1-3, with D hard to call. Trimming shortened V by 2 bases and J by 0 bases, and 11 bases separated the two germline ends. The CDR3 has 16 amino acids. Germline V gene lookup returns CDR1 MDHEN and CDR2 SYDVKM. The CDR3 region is CASSLTWRPSGNTIYF. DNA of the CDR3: TGTGCCAGCAGTTTAACGTGGCGGCCCTCTGGAAACACCATATATTTT.

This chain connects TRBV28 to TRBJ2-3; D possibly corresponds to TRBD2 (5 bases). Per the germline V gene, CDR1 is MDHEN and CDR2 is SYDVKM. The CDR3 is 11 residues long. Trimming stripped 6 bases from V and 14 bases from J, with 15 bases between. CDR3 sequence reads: CASSFPRGWYF. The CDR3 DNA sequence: TGTGCCAGCAGCTTCCCTCGGGGATGGTATTTT.

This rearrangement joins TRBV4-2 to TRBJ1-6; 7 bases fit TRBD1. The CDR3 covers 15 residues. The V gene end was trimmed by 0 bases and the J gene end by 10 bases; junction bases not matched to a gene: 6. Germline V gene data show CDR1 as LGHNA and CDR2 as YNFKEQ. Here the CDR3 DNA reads TGTGCCAGCAGCCAAGACGGGACAGCAACGTCACCCCTCCACTTT. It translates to CASSQDGTATSPLHF.

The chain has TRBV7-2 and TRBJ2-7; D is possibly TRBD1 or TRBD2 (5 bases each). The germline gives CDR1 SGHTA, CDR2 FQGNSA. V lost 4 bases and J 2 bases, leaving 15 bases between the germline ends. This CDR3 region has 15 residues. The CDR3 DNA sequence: TGTGCCAGCAGCTCAATCGGGACCGCAGCCTACGAGCAGTACGTC. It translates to CASSSIGTAAYEQYV.

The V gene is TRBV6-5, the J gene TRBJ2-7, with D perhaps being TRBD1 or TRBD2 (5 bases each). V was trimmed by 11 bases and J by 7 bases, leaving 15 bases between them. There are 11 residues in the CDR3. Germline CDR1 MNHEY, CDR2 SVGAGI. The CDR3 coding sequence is TGTGCCTCGCGAGGGGTCGAGGAGCAGTACGTC. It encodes CASRGVEEQYV.

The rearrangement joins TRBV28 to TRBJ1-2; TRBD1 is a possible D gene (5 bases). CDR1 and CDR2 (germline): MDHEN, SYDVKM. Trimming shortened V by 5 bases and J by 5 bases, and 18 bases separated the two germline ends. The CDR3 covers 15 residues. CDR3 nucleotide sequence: TGTGCCAGCAGTCCGAGTAGGGGCTATGGTTATGGCTACACCTTC. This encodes CASSPSRGYGYGYTF.

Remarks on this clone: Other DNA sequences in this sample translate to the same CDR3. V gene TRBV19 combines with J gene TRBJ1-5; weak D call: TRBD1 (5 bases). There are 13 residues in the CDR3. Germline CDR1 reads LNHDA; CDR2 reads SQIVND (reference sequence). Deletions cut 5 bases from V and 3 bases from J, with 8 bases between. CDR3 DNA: TGTGCCAGTAGTCCGGGGCTCAATCAGCCCCAGCATTTT. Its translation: CASSPGLNQPQHF.

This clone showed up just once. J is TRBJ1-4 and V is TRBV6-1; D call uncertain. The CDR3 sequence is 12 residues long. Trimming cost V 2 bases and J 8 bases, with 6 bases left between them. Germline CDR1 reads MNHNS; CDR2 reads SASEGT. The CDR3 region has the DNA TGTGCCAGCAGTGAATCGCGGGAAAAACTGTTTTTT. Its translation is CASSESREKLFF.

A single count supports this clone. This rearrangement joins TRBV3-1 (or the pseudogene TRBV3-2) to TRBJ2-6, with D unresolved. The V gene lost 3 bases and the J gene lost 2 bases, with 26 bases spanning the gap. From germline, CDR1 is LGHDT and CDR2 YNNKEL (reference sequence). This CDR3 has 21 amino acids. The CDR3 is CASSQGKESAQSHAGANVLTF. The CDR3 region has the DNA TGTGCCAGCAGCCAGGGTAAGGAATCTGCCCAATCCCACGCTGGGGCCAACGTCCTGACTTTC.

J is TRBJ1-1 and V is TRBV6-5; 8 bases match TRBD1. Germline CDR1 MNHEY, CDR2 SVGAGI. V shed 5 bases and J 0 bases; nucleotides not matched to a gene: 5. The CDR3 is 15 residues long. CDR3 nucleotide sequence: TGTGCCAGCAGTCCCAGGACAGGGATGAACACTGAAGCTTTCTTT. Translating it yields CASSPRTGMNTEAFF.

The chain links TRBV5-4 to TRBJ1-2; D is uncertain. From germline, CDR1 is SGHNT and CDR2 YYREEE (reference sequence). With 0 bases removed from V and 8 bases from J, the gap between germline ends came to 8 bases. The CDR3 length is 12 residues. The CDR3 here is CASSLGVGGYTF. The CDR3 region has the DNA TGTGCCAGCAGCTTGGGGGTCGGGGGCTACACCTTC.

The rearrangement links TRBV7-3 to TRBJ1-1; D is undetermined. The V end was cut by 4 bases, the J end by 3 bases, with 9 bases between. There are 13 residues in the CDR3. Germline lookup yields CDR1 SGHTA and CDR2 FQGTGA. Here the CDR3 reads CASSSQTDTEAFF. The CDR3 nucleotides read TGTGCCAGCAGCTCGCAGACGGACACTGAAGCTTTCTTT.

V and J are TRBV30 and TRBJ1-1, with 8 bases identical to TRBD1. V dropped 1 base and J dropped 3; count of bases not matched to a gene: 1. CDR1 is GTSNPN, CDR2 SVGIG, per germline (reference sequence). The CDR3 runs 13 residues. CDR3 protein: CAWSAQGDTEAFF. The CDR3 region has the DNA TGTGCCTGGAGTGCACAGGGGGACACTGAAGCTTTCTTT.

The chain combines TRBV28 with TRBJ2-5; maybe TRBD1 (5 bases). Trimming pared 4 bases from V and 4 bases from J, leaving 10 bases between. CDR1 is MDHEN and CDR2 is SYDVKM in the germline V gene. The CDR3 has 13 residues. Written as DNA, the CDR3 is TGTGCCAGCAGTTCCAGGGTAGTAGAGACCCAGTACTTC. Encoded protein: CASSSRVVETQYF. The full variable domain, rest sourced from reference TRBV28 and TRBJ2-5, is DVKVTQSSRYLVKRTGEKVFLECVQDMDHENMFWYRQDPGLGLRLIYFSYDVKMKEKGDIPEGYSVSREKKERFSLILESASTNQTSMYLCASSSRVVETQYFGPGTRLLVL.

In DNA form, the CDR3 reads TGTGCCAGCAGTTTCAGTGGGGCCAAAAACATTCAGTACTTC. It codes for CASSFSGAKNIQYF. This chain uses TRBV6-2 or TRBV6-3 with TRBJ2-4; D not certain. Deletions cut 4 bases from V and 1 base from J, with 8 bases between. The CDR3 length is 14 residues. From germline, CDR1 is MNHEY and CDR2 SVGEGT.

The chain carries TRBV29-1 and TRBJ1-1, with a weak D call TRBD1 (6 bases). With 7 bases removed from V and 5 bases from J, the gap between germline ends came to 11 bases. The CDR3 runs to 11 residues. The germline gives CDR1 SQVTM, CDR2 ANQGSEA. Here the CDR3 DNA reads TGCAGCGCCTCAGGGGTGACTGAAGCTTTCTTT. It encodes CSASGVTEAFF. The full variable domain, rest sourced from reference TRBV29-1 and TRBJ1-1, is SAVISQKPSRDICQRGTSLTIQCQVDSQVTMMFWYRQQPGQSLTLIATANQGSEATYESGFVIDKFPISRPNLTFSTLTVSNMSPEDSSIYLCSASGVTEAFFGQGTRLTVV.

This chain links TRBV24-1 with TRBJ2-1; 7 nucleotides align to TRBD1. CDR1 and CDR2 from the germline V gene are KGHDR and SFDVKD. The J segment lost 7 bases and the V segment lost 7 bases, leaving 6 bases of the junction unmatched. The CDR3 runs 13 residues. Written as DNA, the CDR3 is TGTGCCACCAGGGAAGGACAGGAGAATGAGCAGTTCTTC. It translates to CATREGQENEQFF.

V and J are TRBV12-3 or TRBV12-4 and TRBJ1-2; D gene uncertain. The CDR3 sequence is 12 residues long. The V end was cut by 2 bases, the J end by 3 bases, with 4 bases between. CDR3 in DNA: TGTGCCAGCAGTTTATCCCACTATGGCTACACCTTC. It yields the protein CASSLSHYGYTF.

For the CDR3, the DNA is TGTGCCAGCACCATGCTGGGACAGGGAGAATCACCCCTCCACTTT. As protein: CASTMLGQGESPLHF. The rearrangement joins TRBV2 to TRBJ1-6, with 9 bases aligning to TRBD1. J was trimmed by 10 bases and V by 7 bases; bases with no gene match: 11. The CDR3 totals 15 residues. Germline-derived CDR1 and CDR2 are SNHLY and FYNNEI.

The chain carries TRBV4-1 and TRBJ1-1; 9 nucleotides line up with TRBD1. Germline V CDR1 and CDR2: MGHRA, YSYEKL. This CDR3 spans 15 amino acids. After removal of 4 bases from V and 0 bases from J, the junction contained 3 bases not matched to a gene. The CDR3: CASSLGTGLNTEAFF. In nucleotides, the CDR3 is TGCGCCAGCAGCCTCGGGACAGGGTTGAACACTGAAGCTTTCTTT.

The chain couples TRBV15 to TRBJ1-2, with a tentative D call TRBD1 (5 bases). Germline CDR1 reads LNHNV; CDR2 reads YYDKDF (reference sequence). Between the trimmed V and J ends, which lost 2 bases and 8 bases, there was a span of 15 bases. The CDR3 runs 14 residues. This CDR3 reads CATSRTTGSYGYTF. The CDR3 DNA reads TGTGCCACCAGCAGAACCACAGGTTCTTACGGCTACACCTTC.

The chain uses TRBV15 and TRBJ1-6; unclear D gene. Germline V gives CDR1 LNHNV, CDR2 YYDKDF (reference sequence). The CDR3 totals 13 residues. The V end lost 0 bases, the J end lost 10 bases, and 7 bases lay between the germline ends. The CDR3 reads CATSRDLGSPLHF. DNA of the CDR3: TGTGCCACCAGCAGAGATTTAGGCTCACCCCTCCACTTT. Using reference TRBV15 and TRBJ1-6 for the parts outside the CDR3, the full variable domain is DAMVIQNPRYQVTQFGKPVTLSCSQTLNHNVMYWYQQKSSQAPKLLFHYYDKDFNNEADTPDNFQSRRPNTSFCFLDIRSPGLGDTAMYLCATSRDLGSPLHFGNGTRLTVT.